This TCR beta chain was sequenced in a study of T cell responses to AZD1222 COVID-19 vaccine. This clone was seen a single time. Sequenced by immunoSEQ multiplex PCR; TCRdb stores in-frame clones only, minus some. The sample holds about 150,000 clones; about 88% are singletons and the top ten take approximately 7.2%. This TCR was recovered from an adult who had recovered from COVID-19. This material consisted of peripheral blood, taken after recovery from COVID-19.

The CDR3: CASTPRGNYGYTF. DNA for the CDR3: TGTGCCAGCACCCCCAGGGGCAACTATGGCTACACCTTC. J is TRBJ1-2 and V is TRBV7-2; D is possibly TRBD1 (6 bases). The CDR3 has 13 residues. CDR1 SGHTA and CDR2 FQGNSA come from the germline V gene. V lost 7 bases and J lost 2, with 11 bases in between. Looking up the rest from reference TRBV7-2 and TRBJ1-2 gives the full variable domain: GAGVSQSPSNKVTEKGKDVELRCDPISGHTALYWYRQSLGQGLEFLIYFQGNSAPDKSGLPSDRFSAERTGGSVSTLTIQRTQQEDSAVYLCASTPRGNYGYTFGSGTRLTVV.